This T cell receptor beta chain was recovered during a study of shared clonotypes between healthy human individuals. Study outcomes and limitations: Specimens sampled were limited to blood, with tissue repertoires likely differing. Rarefaction demonstrated incomplete sorted-subset sequencing despite large depth. An effect of sequencing depth on clonotype sharing among donors was expected.

On this clone itself: What it binds is not known.

Naive CD8 populations comprised CD45RO-negative cells positively selected for CCR7, excluding terminally differentiated effector memory CD45RA+ cells. Germline loops: CDR1 MGHDK, CDR2 SYGVNS. The CDR3 consists of 13 residues. V was shortened by 6 bases and J by 2 bases, with 8 bases between the two germline ends. Profiled with immunoSEQ multiplex PCR; TCRdb holds only in-frame clones, not every one. This table has about 680,000 clones, just over 90% appearing once. The rearrangement uses TRBV25-1 and TRBJ2-4, with D possibly TRBD2 on 5 matching bases. Sequencing input: naive CD8+ T cells sorted from blood. The receptor was isolated from a young man in good health. CDR3 residues: CASSVGTKNIQYF. Written as DNA, the CDR3 is TGTGCCAGCAGCGTCGGGACCAAAAACATTCAGTACTTC.